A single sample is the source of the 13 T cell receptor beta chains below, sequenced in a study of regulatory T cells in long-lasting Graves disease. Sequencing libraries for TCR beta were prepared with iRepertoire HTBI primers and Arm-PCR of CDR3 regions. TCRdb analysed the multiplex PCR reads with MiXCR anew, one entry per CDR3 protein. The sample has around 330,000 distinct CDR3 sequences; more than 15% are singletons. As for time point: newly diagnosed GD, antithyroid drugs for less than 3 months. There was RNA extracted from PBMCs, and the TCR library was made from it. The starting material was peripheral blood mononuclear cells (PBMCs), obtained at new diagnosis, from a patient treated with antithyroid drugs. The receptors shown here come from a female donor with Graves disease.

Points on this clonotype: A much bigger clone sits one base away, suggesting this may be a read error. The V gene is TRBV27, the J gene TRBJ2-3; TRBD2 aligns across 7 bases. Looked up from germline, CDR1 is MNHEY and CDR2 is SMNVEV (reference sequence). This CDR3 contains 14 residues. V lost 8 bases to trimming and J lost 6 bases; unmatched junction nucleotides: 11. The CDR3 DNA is TGTGCCAGCGGTCCCATTGGGGAGGGGGATACGCAGTATTTT. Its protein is CASGPIGEGDTQYF.

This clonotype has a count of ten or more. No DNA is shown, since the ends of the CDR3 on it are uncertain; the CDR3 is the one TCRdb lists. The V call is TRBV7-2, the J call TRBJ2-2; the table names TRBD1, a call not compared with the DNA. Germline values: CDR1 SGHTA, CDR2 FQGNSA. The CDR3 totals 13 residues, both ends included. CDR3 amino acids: CASRPRRAGELFF.

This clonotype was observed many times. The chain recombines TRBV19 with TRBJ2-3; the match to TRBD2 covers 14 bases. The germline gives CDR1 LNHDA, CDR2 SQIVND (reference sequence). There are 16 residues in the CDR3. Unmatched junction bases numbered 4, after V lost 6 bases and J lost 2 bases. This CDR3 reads CASSKTSGRATDTQYF. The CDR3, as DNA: TGTGCCAGTAGCAAGACTAGCGGGAGGGCCACAGATACGCAGTATTTT.

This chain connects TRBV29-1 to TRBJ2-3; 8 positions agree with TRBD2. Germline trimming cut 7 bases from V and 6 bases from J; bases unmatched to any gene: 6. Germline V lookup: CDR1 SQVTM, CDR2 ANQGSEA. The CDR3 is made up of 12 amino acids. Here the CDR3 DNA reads TGCAGCGCCGCTGGCGGGGGGGATACGCAGTATTTT. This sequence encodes CSAAGGGDTQYF.

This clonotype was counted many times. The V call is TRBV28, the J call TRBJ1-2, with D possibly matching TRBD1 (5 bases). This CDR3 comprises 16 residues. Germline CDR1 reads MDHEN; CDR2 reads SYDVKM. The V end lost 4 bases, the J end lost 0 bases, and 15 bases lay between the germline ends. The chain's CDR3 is CASSSYRIHTNYGYTF. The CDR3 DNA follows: TGTGCCAGCAGTTCATACAGGATTCATACTAACTATGGCTACACCTTC.

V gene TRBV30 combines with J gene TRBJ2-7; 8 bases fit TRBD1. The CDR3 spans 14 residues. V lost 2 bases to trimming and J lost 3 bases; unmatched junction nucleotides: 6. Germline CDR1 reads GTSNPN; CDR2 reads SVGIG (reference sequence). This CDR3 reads CAWSQGQGFYEQYF. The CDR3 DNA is TGTGCCTGGAGTCAAGGACAGGGTTTCTACGAGCAGTACTTC.

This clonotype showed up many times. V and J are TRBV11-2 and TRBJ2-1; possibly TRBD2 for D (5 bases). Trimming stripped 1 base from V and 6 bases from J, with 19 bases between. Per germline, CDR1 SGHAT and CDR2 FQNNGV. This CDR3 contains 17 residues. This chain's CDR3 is CASSLGPGIGGGNEQFF. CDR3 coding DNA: TGTGCCAGCAGCTTAGGGCCGGGCATAGGAGGAGGCAATGAGCAGTTCTTC. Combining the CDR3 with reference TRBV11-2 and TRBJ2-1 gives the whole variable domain EAGVAQSPRYKIIEKRQSVAFWCNPISGHATLYWYQQILGQGPKLLIQFQNNGVVDDSQLPKDRFSAERLKGVDSTLKIQPAKLEDSAVYLCASSLGPGIGGGNEQFFGPGTRLTVL.

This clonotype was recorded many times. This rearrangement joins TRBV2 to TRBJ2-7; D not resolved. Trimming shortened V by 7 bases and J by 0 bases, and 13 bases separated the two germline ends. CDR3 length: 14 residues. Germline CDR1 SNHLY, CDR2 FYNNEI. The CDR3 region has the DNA TGTGCCAGCAAAGGAAGCGCAGGCTCCTACGAGCAGTACTTC. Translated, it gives CASKGSAGSYEQYF.

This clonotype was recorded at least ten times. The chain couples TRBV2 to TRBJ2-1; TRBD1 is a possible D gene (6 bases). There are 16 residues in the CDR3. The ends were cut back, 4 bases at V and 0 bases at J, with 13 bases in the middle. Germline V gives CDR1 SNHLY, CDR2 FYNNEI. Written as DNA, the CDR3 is TGTGCCAGCAGTGTATTAGGACAGACCTCCTACAATGAGCAGTTCTTC. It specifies CASSVLGQTSYNEQFF.

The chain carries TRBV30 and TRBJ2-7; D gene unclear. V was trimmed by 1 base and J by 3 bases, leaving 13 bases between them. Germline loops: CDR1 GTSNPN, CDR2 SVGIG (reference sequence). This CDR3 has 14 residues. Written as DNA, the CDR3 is TGTGCCTGGAGTGGATGTGGCAGATACTACGAGCAGTACTTC. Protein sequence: CAWSGCGRYYEQYF.

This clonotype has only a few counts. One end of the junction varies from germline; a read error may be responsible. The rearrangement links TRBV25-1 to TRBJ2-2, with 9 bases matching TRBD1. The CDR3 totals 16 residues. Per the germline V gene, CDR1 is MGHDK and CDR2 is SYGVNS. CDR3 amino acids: CTSSEAGQGNTGELFF. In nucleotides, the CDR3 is TGTACCAGCAGTGAAGCGGGACAGGGGAACACCGGGGAGCTGTTTTTT.

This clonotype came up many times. The CDR3 region has the DNA TGCAGTGCTAGGGGAGGGGGGATTTACAATGAGCAGTTCTTC. Its protein is CSARGGGIYNEQFF. This chain joins TRBV20-1 and TRBJ2-1, with D tentatively TRBD2 (7 bases). CDR1 and CDR2 (germline): DFQATT, SNEGSKA (reference sequence). The CDR3 runs to 14 residues. Trimming left V 3 bases short and J 4 bases short, with 13 bases between.

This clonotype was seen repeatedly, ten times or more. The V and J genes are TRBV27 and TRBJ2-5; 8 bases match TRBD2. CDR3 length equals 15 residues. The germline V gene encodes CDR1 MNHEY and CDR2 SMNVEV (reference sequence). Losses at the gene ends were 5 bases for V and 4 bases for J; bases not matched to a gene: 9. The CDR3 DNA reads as TGTGCCAGCAGTCCGGGAGGGAGTAGAGGAGAGACCCAGTACTTC. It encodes CASSPGGSRGETQYF.